The clone carrying this T cell receptor beta chain was found a few times. Its antigen is unknown. This record comes from a study of T cell responses to AZD1222 COVID-19 vaccine. Repertoires were generated with immunoSEQ multiplex PCR, while TCRdb's copy carries only in-frame clones and drops some. The table records 130,000 to 150,000 clones, 85% to 95% of them present only once. Points from the study as a whole: Reportedly, nearly half the spike-specific TCRs target unmutated variant regions. Spike regions recognized by vaccine-associated CD4 TCRs spanned the protein, led by 160-218 and 743-854.

Germline lookup yields CDR1 MNHEY and CDR2 SVGAGI. The ends lost 0 bases at V and 8 bases at J; junction bases unmatched: 8. This CDR3 has 15 amino acids. The sample in question was peripheral blood, obtained after recovery from COVID-19. The receptor's source is an adult who had recovered from COVID-19. The V gene is TRBV6-5, the J gene TRBJ1-2; 8 bases are shared with TRBD1. Written as DNA, the CDR3 is TGTGCCAGCAGTTACTCCCCGCAGGGGGCGTCGGGCTACACCTTC. Encoded protein: CASSYSPQGASGYTF.